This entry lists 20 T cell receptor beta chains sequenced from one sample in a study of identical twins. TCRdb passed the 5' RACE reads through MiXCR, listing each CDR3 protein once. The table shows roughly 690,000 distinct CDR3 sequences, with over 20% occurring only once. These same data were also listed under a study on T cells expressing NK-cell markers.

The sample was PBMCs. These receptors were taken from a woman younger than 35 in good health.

Written as DNA, the CDR3 is TGTGCCATCAGTGAAGACAGAGATGGCTACACCTTC. Amino acids: CAISEDRDGYTF. The chain is built from TRBV10-3 and TRBJ1-2, with a weak D call TRBD1 (5 bases). The germline CDR1 and CDR2 sequences are ENHRY and SYGVKD. V was clipped by 3 bases and J by 6 bases, with 8 bases between them. CDR3 length: 12 amino acids.

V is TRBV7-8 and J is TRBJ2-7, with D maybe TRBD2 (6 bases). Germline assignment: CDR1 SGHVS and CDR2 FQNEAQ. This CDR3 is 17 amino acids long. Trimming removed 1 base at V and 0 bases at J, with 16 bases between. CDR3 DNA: TGTGCCAGCAGCTTAGGGTTCGGGAGCCGATTCTCCTACGAGCAGTACTTC. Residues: CASSLGFGSRFSYEQYF.

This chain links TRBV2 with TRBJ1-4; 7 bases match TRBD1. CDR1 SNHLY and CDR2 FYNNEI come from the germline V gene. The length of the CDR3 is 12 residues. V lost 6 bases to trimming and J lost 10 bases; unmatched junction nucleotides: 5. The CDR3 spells CASRTGEGKLFF. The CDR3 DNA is TGTGCCAGCAGAACAGGGGAGGGAAAACTGTTTTTT.

The DNA for the CDR3 is TGTGCCAGCAGTTCCATCGGACTAGCGGGAGGAGAAGAGACCCAGTACTTC. Translating gives CASSSIGLAGGEETQYF. The V call is TRBV28, the J call TRBJ2-5; TRBD2 agrees at 14 bases. CDR1 and CDR2 (germline): MDHEN, SYDVKM. This CDR3 region has 17 residues. With 4 bases clipped from V and 3 bases from J, the junction kept 7 bases outside the gene matches.

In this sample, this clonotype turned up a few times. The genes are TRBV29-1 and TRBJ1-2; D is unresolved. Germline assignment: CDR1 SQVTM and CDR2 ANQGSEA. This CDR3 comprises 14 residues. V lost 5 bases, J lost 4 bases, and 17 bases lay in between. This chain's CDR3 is CSVPTNAGGYGYTF. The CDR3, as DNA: TGCAGCGTTCCAACGAACGCAGGCGGCTATGGCTACACCTTC.

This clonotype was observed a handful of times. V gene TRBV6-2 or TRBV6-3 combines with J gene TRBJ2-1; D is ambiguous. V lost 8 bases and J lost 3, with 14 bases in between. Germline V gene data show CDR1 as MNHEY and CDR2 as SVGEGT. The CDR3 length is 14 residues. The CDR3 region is CASSPEPGYNEQFF. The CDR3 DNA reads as TGTGCCAGCTCCCCGGAGCCCGGCTACAATGAGCAGTTCTTC.

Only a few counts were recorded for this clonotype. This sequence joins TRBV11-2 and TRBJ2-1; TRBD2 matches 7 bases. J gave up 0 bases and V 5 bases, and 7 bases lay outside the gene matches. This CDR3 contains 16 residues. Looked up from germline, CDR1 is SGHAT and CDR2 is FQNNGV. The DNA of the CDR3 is TGTGCCAGCAGCGCCCTAGCGGCTAGCTCCTACAATGAGCAGTTCTTC. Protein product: CASSALAASSYNEQFF. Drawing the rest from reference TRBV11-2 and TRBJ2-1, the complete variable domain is EAGVAQSPRYKIIEKRQSVAFWCNPISGHATLYWYQQILGQGPKLLIQFQNNGVVDDSQLPKDRFSAERLKGVDSTLKIQPAKLEDSAVYLCASSALAASSYNEQFFGPGTRLTVL.

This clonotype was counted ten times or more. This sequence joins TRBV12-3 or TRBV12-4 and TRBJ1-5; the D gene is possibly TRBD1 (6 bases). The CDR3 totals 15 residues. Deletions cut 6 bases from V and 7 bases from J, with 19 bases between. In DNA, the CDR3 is TGTGCCAGCAGCCTCGGAGGGGGTGGAGGACAGCCCCAGCATTTT. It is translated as CASSLGGGGGQPQHF.

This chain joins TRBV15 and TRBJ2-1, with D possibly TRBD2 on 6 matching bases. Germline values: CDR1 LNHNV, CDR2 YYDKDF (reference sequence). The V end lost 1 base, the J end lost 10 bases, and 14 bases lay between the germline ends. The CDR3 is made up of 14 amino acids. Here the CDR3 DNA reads TGTGCCACCAGCAGAGCGGGAGCCCCCTGGGAGCAGTTCTTC. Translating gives CATSRAGAPWEQFF.

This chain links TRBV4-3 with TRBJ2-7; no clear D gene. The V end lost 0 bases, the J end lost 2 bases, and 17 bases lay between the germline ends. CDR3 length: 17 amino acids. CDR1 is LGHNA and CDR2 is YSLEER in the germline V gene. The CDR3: CASSQDLDLRQTYEQYF. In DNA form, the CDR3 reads TGCGCCAGCAGCCAAGATCTCGATCTTCGTCAGACCTACGAGCAGTACTTC.

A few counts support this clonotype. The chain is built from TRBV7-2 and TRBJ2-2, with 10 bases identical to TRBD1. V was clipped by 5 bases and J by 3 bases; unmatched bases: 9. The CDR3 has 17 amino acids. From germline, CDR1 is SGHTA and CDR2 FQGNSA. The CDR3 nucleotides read TGTGCCAGCAGCGCAAGGACAGGGGGAGCGGACACCGGGGAGCTGTTTTTT. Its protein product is CASSARTGGADTGELFF.

The CDR3 coding sequence is TGTGCCAGCAGCTTAATTTGGCTCGAAACTCCGCGGCGGGGGAACGGCACAGATACGCAGTATTTT. It is translated as CASSLIWLETPRRGNGTDTQYF. This chain uses TRBV7-3 with TRBJ2-3; 7 bases map to TRBD2. Germline assignment: CDR1 SGHTA and CDR2 FQGTGA. V lost 1 base and J lost 1; bases outside the gene matches: 23. This CDR3 has 22 residues.

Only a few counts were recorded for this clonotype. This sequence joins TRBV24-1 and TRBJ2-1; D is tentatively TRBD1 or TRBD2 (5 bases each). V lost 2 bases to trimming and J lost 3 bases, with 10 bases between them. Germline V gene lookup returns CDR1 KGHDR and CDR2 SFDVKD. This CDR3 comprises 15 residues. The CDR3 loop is CATSDSGAIYNEQFF. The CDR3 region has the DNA TGTGCCACCAGTGATTCCGGGGCCATCTACAATGAGCAGTTCTTC.

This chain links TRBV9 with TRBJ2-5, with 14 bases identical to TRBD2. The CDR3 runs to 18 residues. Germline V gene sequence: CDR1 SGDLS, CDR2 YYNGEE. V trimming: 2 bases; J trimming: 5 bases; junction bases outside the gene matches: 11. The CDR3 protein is CASSVGTSGRRSWETQYF. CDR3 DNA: TGTGCCAGCAGCGTGGGGACTAGCGGGAGACGGTCGTGGGAGACCCAGTACTTC.

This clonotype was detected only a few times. The CDR3 DNA sequence: TGTGCCACCCTGGAAGGGTCTGGGGCCAACGTCCTGACTTTC. Translated: CATLEGSGANVLTF. The rearrangement uses TRBV15 and TRBJ2-6; D unclear. CDR1 and CDR2 from the germline V gene are LNHNV and YYDKDF (reference sequence). The CDR3 is 14 residues long. Trimming removed 8 bases from V and 1 base from J, with 9 bases in between.

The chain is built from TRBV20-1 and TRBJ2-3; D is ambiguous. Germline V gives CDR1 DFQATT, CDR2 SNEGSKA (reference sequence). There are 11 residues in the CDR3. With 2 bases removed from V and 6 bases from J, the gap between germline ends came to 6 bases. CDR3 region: CSARIEDTQYF. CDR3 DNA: TGCAGTGCTAGAATCGAGGATACGCAGTATTTT.

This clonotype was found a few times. CDR3 DNA: TGTGCCAGCAGCCAGACGGAGGAGCAGTTCTTC. This gives the protein CASSQTEEQFF. V gene TRBV3-1 combines with J gene TRBJ2-1; D call uncertain. Germline assignment: CDR1 LGHDT and CDR2 YNNKEL (reference sequence). The CDR3 extends over 11 amino acids. Trimming removed 3 bases from V and 10 bases from J, with 7 bases in between.

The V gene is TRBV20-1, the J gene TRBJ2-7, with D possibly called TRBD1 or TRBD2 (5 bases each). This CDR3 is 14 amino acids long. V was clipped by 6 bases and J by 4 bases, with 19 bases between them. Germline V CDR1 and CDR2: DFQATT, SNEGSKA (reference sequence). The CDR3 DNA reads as TGCAGTGCCGCAAACCATAGGGGAGAGTACGAGCAGTACTTC. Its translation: CSAANHRGEYEQYF.

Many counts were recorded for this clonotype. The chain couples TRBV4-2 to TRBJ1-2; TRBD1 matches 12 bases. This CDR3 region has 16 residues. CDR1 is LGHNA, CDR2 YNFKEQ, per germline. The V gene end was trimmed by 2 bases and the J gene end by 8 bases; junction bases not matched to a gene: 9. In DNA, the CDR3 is TGTGCCAGCAGCCAACCCGTGGGACAGGGGGCCGGAGGCTACACCTTC. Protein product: CASSQPVGQGAGGYTF.

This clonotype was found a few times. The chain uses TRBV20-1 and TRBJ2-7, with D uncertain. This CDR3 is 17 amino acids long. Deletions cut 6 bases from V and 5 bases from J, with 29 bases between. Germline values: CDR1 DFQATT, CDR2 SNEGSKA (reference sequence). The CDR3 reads CSATPGPGSRKWHEQYF. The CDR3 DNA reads TGCAGTGCCACCCCCGGCCCCGGGTCTAGAAAGTGGCACGAGCAGTACTTC.